Shown below are 22 T cell receptor beta chains from a single sample sequenced in a study of T cell repertoires in cytomegalovirus infection. TCRdb re-analysed the reads in MiXCR, keeping a single row per CDR3 protein. The table includes a few hundred thousand distinct CDR3 sequences, around 13% detected once. Sequencing was carried out using PBMCs. The receptors here all came from a human donor in good health (CMV status not recorded). Some clones in this sample may be carry-over from other donors' samples.

The chain uses TRBV28 and TRBJ2-1; weak D call: TRBD1 (5 bases). This CDR3 contains 17 residues. CDR1 and CDR2 from the germline V gene are MDHEN and SYDVKM. Trimming left V 5 bases short and J 2 bases short, with 19 bases between. CDR3 DNA: TGTGCCAGCAGTACCCCATCAGGGATTGGTACCTACAATGAGCAGTTCTTC. It specifies CASSTPSGIGTYNEQFF. Filled out from reference TRBV28 and TRBJ2-1, the complete variable domain reads DVKVTQSSRYLVKRTGEKVFLECVQDMDHENMFWYRQDPGLGLRLIYFSYDVKMKEKGDIPEGYSVSREKKERFSLILESASTNQTSMYLCASSTPSGIGTYNEQFFGPGTRLTVL.

In its sample, this clonotype was seen a few times. The chain couples TRBV19 to TRBJ1-2; perhaps TRBD1 as D (6 bases). Between the trimmed V and J ends, which lost 3 bases and 8 bases, there was a span of 13 bases. The CDR3 totals 13 residues. The germline gives CDR1 LNHDA, CDR2 SQIVND (reference sequence). For the CDR3, the DNA is TGTGCCAGTAGTATGACAGGAAGCTTGGGCTACACCTTC. Encoded protein: CASSMTGSLGYTF. The variable domain in full, completed from reference TRBV19 and TRBJ1-2, reads DGGITQSPKYLFRKEGQNVTLSCEQNLNHDAMYWYRQDPGQGLRLIYYSQIVNDFQKGDIAEGYSVSREKKESFPLTVTSAQKNPTAFYLCASSMTGSLGYTFGSGTRLTVV.

The DNA of the CDR3 is TGTGCCAGCAGAACGCTAAGTGGAGCTTTCTTT. Translated, it gives CASRTLSGAFF. The J gene is TRBJ1-1, the V gene TRBV12-3 or TRBV12-4; D call uncertain. CDR3 size: 11 residues. Deletions cut 6 bases from V and 10 bases from J, with 12 bases between.

CDR3 sequence reads: CSAAGWRNTEAFF. As DNA, the CDR3 is TGCAGCGCCGCAGGGTGGAGGAACACTGAAGCTTTCTTT. V and J are TRBV29-1 and TRBJ1-1, with D possibly being TRBD1 (5 bases). Trimming took 7 bases from V and 1 from J, leaving 13 bases between them. Germline V gene data show CDR1 as SQVTM and CDR2 as ANQGSEA. This CDR3 has 13 residues.

This clonotype was observed many times. V and J are TRBV20-1 and TRBJ2-7; 10 nucleotides line up with TRBD2. This CDR3 is 14 amino acids long. The V gene's germline CDR1 is DFQATT and CDR2 SNEGSKA (reference sequence). J lost 2 bases, V lost 6 bases, and 7 bases had no gene match. The CDR3 nucleotides read TGCAGTGCGAAAGCCGGACTAGCGGCCTACGAGCAGTACTTC. Translating it yields CSAKAGLAAYEQYF.

The V gene is TRBV3-1, the J gene TRBJ2-3; 9 bases agree with TRBD1. V gave up 1 base and J gave up 1 base; unmatched junction bases: 6. This CDR3 contains 17 residues. Looked up from germline, CDR1 is LGHDT and CDR2 is YNNKEL (reference sequence). CDR3 nucleotide sequence: TGTGCCAGCAGCCAAGTTGGTGGACAGGGGCGCACAGATACGCAGTATTTT. It encodes CASSQVGGQGRTDTQYF.

This clonotype was recorded a few times. The rearrangement joins TRBV6-4 to TRBJ2-2; 12 bases line up with TRBD2. CDR1 and CDR2 (germline): MRHNA, SNTAGT. This CDR3 is built from 16 residues. The trim removed 3 bases at V and 1 base at J, leaving 0 bases unmatched. Here the CDR3 DNA reads TGTGCCAGCAGTGAACTAGCGGGGGGGAACACCGGGGAGCTGTTTTTT. It translates to CASSELAGGNTGELFF.

This clonotype was counted many times. This chain uses TRBV9 with TRBJ2-1; maybe TRBD2 (6 bases). Germline V lookup: CDR1 SGDLS, CDR2 YYNGEE. The CDR3 spans 15 residues. V lost 3 bases, J lost 9 bases, and 19 bases lay in between. The CDR3 nucleotides are TGTGCCAGCAGCGCTTCCGGGACTGGTGTCGGTGAGCAGTTCTTC. This encodes CASSASGTGVGEQFF.

The chain has TRBV11-2 and TRBJ1-1; tentatively, D is TRBD1 (6 bases). CDR3 length: 14 amino acids. Germline V CDR1 and CDR2: SGHAT, FQNNGV. The germline V and J ends were trimmed by 3 bases and 3 bases, with 11 bases remaining between them. The CDR3 region has the DNA TGTGCCAGCAGCTTTTCCTCAGGGGACACTGAAGCTTTCTTT. Translation gives CASSFSSGDTEAFF.

This clonotype was detected only once. The junction differs from germline at one of its ends, possibly a read error. The chain employs TRBV9 and TRBJ1-3, with 12 bases lining up with TRBD1. Per the germline V gene, CDR1 is SGDLS and CDR2 is YYNGEE. This CDR3 region has 19 residues. CDR3 in amino acids: CASGVHPGQGASSGNTIYF. The DNA of the CDR3 is TGTGCCAGCGGCGTACACCCGGGACAGGGGGCTTCCTCTGGAAACACCATATATTTT.

Details on this clonotype: A read error may explain this, as a much larger clone is one base away. The genes are TRBV6-6 and TRBJ1-1, with D possibly matching TRBD1 (5 bases). The CDR3 is 13 amino acids. The germline gives CDR1 MNHNY, CDR2 SVGAGI (reference sequence). The CDR3 nucleotides read TGTGCCAGCAGTTCGACAGAGAACACTGAAGCTTCCTTT. Translated, it gives CASSSTENTEASF.

The chain recombines TRBV2 with TRBJ1-2, with 7 bases matching TRBD1. V shed 6 bases and J 4 bases; nucleotides not matched to a gene: 5. CDR3 length equals 13 residues. Germline V gene data show CDR1 as SNHLY and CDR2 as FYNNEI. CDR3 residues: CASRETGVYGYTF. In nucleotides, the CDR3 is TGTGCCAGCAGGGAAACAGGGGTCTATGGCTACACCTTC.

The chain recombines TRBV29-1 with TRBJ1-1; no reliable D call. Trimming pared 5 bases from V and 1 base from J, leaving 14 bases between. Germline V lookup: CDR1 SQVTM, CDR2 ANQGSEA. The CDR3 is made up of 14 amino acids. The CDR3 region has the DNA TGCAGCGTTAACCGAGGGCAGACGAACACTGAAGCTTTCTTT. Translating gives CSVNRGQTNTEAFF.

This chain joins TRBV5-6 and TRBJ2-6; the D is unclear. The CDR3 spans 15 residues. CDR1 is SGHDT, CDR2 YYEEEE, per germline. With 1 base removed from V and 3 bases from J, the gap between germline ends came to 8 bases. Here the CDR3 reads CASSLRVVGANVLTF. The CDR3 bases are TGTGCCAGCAGCTTGAGAGTGGTTGGGGCCAACGTCCTGACTTTC. Full variable domain (outside the CDR3, taken from reference TRBV5-6 and TRBJ2-6): DAGVTQSPTHLIKTRGQQVTLRCSPKSGHDTVSWYQQALGQGPQFIFQYYEEEERQRGNFPDRFSGHQFPNYSSELNVNALLLGDSALYLCASSLRVVGANVLTFGAGSRLTVL.

The sample holds many counts of this clonotype. The V gene is TRBV5-8, the J gene TRBJ1-1; D is ambiguous. The CDR3 runs to 14 residues. V was cut by 0 bases and J by 4 bases, with 10 bases left in between. From germline, CDR1 is SGHTS and CDR2 YDEGEE. The CDR3: CASSLGRLFTEAFF. The CDR3 DNA follows: TGTGCCAGCAGCTTGGGACGCCTTTTCACTGAAGCTTTCTTT. Filled out from reference TRBV5-8 and TRBJ1-1, the complete variable domain reads EAGVTQSPTHLIKTRGQQATLRCSPISGHTSVYWYQQALGLGLQFLLWYDEGEERNRGNFPPRFSGRQFPNYSSELNVNALELEDSALYLCASSLGRLFTEAFFGQGTRLTVV.

This clonotype was seen a handful of times. The genes are TRBV6-4 and TRBJ2-5; D call uncertain. CDR1 MRHNA and CDR2 SNTAGT come from the germline V gene. The CDR3 runs 13 residues. V lost 3 bases to trimming and J lost 5 bases, with 10 bases between them. The chain's CDR3 is CASSDEEGETQYF. CDR3 in DNA: TGTGCCAGCAGTGATGAGGAAGGGGAGACCCAGTACTTC.

There are a few counts of this clonotype. The rearrangement joins TRBV20-1 to TRBJ1-4; TRBD1 aligns across 9 bases. The CDR3 is made up of 13 amino acids. The V segment lost 5 bases and the J segment 7 bases; nucleotides outside the gene matches: 5. Germline V gene sequence: CDR1 DFQATT, CDR2 SNEGSKA (reference sequence). CDR3 nucleotides: TGCAGTGCTGGGACAGGGAAGGGTGAAAAACTGTTTTTT. Translating it yields CSAGTGKGEKLFF.

This clonotype was counted between two and nine times. The rearrangement uses TRBV7-9 and TRBJ2-5; TRBD2 aligns across 7 bases. The germline V gene has CDR1 SEHNR and CDR2 FQNEAQ (reference sequence). The CDR3 consists of 15 residues. V lost 0 bases, J lost 5 bases, and 6 bases stayed unmatched. Written as DNA, the CDR3 is TGTGCCAGCAGCTTAGCGGGAGGGCCAATGGAGACCCAGTACTTC. This sequence encodes CASSLAGGPMETQYF.

This clonotype was detected only a few times. This chain uses TRBV20-1 with TRBJ1-2; D call uncertain. Germline values: CDR1 DFQATT, CDR2 SNEGSKA (reference sequence). V was pared by 3 bases and J by 8 bases, with 7 bases between. There are 10 residues in the CDR3. CDR3: CSARIIGYTF. The CDR3 DNA is TGCAGTGCTAGGATTATCGGCTACACCTTC.

This clonotype has ten or more counts. The V gene is TRBV28, the J gene TRBJ2-1; 9 bases are shared with TRBD1. The CDR3 has 15 amino acids. V trimming: 6 bases; J trimming: 7 bases; junction bases outside the gene matches: 10. The germline V gene encodes CDR1 MDHEN and CDR2 SYDVKM. CDR3 protein: CASSAPGQGGNEQFF. In DNA form, the CDR3 reads TGTGCCAGCAGCGCGCCGGGACAGGGAGGGAATGAGCAGTTCTTC.

This clonotype was recorded at least ten times. The J gene is TRBJ1-6, the V gene TRBV7-3; 9 bases are a match to TRBD1. In germline, CDR1 is SGHTA, CDR2 FQGTGA. The CDR3 is made up of 14 amino acids. V shed 5 bases, J shed 9 bases, and the junction held 5 bases outside the gene matches. In DNA form, the CDR3 reads TGTGCCAGCAGCGCCGGGACAGGGACTTCACCCCTCCACTTT. This translates into CASSAGTGTSPLHF. Drawing the rest from reference TRBV7-3 and TRBJ1-6, the complete variable domain is GAGVSQTPSNKVTEKGKYVELRCDPISGHTALYWYRQSLGQGPEFLIYFQGTGAADDSGLPNDRFFAVRPEGSVSTLKIQRTERGDSAVYLCASSAGTGTSPLHFGNGTRLTVT.

In its sample, this clonotype was seen many times. CDR3 nucleotides: TGCAGTGCTAGCGACAGGGAGAATGAGCAGTTCTTC. It translates to CSASDRENEQFF. The chain employs TRBV20-1 and TRBJ2-1; 7 nucleotides align to TRBD1. The CDR3 runs to 12 residues. Germline V lookup: CDR1 DFQATT, CDR2 SNEGSKA (reference sequence). Trimming took 3 bases from V and 7 from J; bases not matched to a gene: 3.